This T cell receptor beta chain stems from a study of human T cells and chemical hapten exposure. The time point: patch test 1, 2 weeks after DPC sensitization. Noted treatment: therapeutic diphenylcyclopropenone sensitization with weekly scalp DPC. A single record per CDR3 protein comes from TCRdb applying MiXCR to the RACE reads. In the table there are roughly 100,000 distinct CDR3 sequences, about 10% of which are singletons. Sequenced here: whole blood, sampled in connection with sensitization to the hapten diphenylcyclopropenone (DPC). The TCR comes from a woman aged 40 to 50 with alopecia areata. Some clones in this sample may be carry-over from other donors' samples.

CDR3 nucleotide sequence: TGTGCCACCAGCCAGGGGGGTCAGCCCCAGCATTTT. The encoded protein is CATSQGGQPQHF. This chain joins TRBV15 and TRBJ1-5; 7 bases are a match to TRBD1. Looked up from germline, CDR1 is LNHNV and CDR2 is YYDKDF (reference sequence). The CDR3 covers 12 residues. Trimming took 5 bases from V and 6 from J; bases not matched to a gene: 1.